This T cell receptor beta chain was found in a study of control samples from healthy donors and cancer patients (TCRdb year 2020). According to the germline V gene (reference sequence), CDR1 reads SGHKS and CDR2 reads YYEKEE. From the cysteine up to the phenylalanine, the CDR3 has a length of 16 residues. Of all the DNA, just the CDR3 is kept, 48 bases in frame from base 1. V loses 3 bases of germline sequence and J loses 0 bases, and the interval between the two ends is 13 bases. As concerns this clone: No antigen is known for it. It has no much larger one-base neighbor in the sample; base qualities were not kept.

The library was made by the immunoSEQ multiplex PCR assay. What TCRdb holds here is the immuneACCESS table cut down to in-frame rearrangements. Part of the clones is not present; checked against another copy, under half of the missing clones reflect an unresolved V gene, and the others are unexplained. The table for this sample lists approximately 120,000 clones; roughly 90% of them were counted only once. The ten top clones hold roughly a sixth of the sample. The V and J genes are TRBV5-5 and TRBJ2-4; possibly the D gene is TRBD1, per 6 matching bases. This receptor was taken from a woman in her forties or fifties in good health. Sequencing was done on a sample of blood. The nucleotide sequence is TGTGCCAGCAGCTGGGCAGGGGATTTAGCCAAAAACATTCAGTACTTC. The encoded protein is CASSWAGDLAKNIQYF.